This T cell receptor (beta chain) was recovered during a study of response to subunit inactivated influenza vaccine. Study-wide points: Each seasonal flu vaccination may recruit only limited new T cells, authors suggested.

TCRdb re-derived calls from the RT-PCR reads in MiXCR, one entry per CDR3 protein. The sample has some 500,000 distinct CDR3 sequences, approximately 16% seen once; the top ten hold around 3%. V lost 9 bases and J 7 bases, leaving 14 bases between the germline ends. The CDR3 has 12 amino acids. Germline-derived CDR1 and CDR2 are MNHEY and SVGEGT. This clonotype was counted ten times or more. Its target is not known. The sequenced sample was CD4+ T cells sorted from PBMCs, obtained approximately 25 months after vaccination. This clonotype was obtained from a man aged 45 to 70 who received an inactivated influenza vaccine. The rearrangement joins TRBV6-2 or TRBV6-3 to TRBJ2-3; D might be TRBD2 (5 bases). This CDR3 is CASNEGSHTQYF. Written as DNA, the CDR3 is TGTGCCAGTAACGAGGGTTCGCATACGCAGTATTTT.